Presented here are 26 T cell receptor beta chains from one specimen sequenced in a study of blood T cell repertoires in COVID-19. Measured with immunoSEQ multiplex PCR; TCRdb has only the in-frame clones, and not every one. This sample has approximately 6,600 clones, with around 89% found just once. The sample taken for sequencing was peripheral blood. Receptors were obtained from an older man with active COVID-19.

V and J are TRBV19 and TRBJ1-4; 8 bases map to TRBD1. J gave up 0 bases and V 5 bases, and 8 bases lay outside the gene matches. Looked up from germline, CDR1 is LNHDA and CDR2 is SQIVND (reference sequence). This CDR3 region has 17 residues. CDR3 DNA: TGTGCCAGTAGTTCAGGGACAGGCGTTGCAACTAATGAAAAACTGTTTTTT. Its protein product is CASSSGTGVATNEKLFF.

This clone was recorded once. This chain connects TRBV28 to TRBJ2-1, with 7 nucleotides matching TRBD2. CDR1 is MDHEN, CDR2 SYDVKM, per germline. The CDR3 spans 14 residues. The trim removed 7 bases at V and 0 bases at J, leaving 3 bases unmatched. The CDR3 here is CASNGGSSYNEQFF. The CDR3 DNA reads TGTGCCAGCAATGGCGGGAGCTCCTACAATGAGCAGTTCTTC.

The chain joins TRBV28 to TRBJ2-3; 16 bases map to TRBD2. V gave up 2 bases and J gave up 11 bases; unmatched junction bases: 13. Germline-derived CDR1 and CDR2 are MDHEN and SYDVKM. CDR3 size: 18 residues. In DNA form, the CDR3 reads TGTGCCAGCAGTTTAACCACGGGACTAGCGGGAGGGGAGGTGGGGCAGTATTTT. It is translated as CASSLTTGLAGGEVGQYF.

The chain recombines TRBV11-2 with TRBJ2-2, with D maybe TRBD2 (5 bases). Germline V lookup: CDR1 SGHAT, CDR2 FQNNGV. The CDR3 is 15 amino acids. With 2 bases removed from V and 1 base from J, the gap between germline ends came to 8 bases. CDR3 nucleotide sequence: TGTGCCAGCAGCTTAAGTACTAGGAACACCGGGGAGCTGTTTTTT. It encodes CASSLSTRNTGELFF.

The genes are TRBV19 and TRBJ2-6; 15 nucleotides agree with TRBD2. This CDR3 is 19 amino acids long. V shed 5 bases, J shed 2 bases, and the junction held 7 bases outside the gene matches. Germline CDR1 reads LNHDA; CDR2 reads SQIVND (reference sequence). The CDR3 reads CASSPSGLAGGPGANVLTF. CDR3 DNA sequence: TGTGCCAGTAGTCCTTCCGGACTAGCGGGAGGGCCTGGGGCCAACGTCCTGACTTTC.

The V gene is TRBV7-2, the J gene TRBJ2-7; 8 nucleotides align to TRBD2. J gave up 3 bases and V 6 bases, and 10 bases lay outside the gene matches. There are 15 residues in the CDR3. The germline CDR1 and CDR2 sequences are SGHTA and FQGNSA. For the CDR3, the DNA is TGTGCCAGCAGAAAGAGGGCGGGAGGTAGCTACGAGCAGTACTTC. Protein sequence: CASRKRAGGSYEQYF.

This sequence joins TRBV3-1 (or the pseudogene TRBV3-2) and TRBJ2-5; 7 bases map to TRBD2. This CDR3 region has 15 residues. Germline values: CDR1 LGHDT, CDR2 YNNKEL (reference sequence). Trimming removed 0 bases from V and 4 bases from J; junction bases left unmatched: 5. The CDR3 reads CASSQDVGGRETQYF. The CDR3, as DNA: TGTGCCAGCAGCCAAGATGTAGGCGGGAGAGAGACCCAGTACTTC.

The chain has TRBV4-3 and TRBJ2-1; 14 bases fit TRBD2. Germline lookup yields CDR1 LGHNA and CDR2 YSLEER. The length of the CDR3 is 16 residues. Trimming took 0 bases from V and 9 from J; bases not matched to a gene: 4. CDR3 DNA: TGCGCCAGCAGCCAAGAGAGGACTAGCGGGGGGAGTGAGCAGTTCTTC. Translated, it gives CASSQERTSGGSEQFF.

The chain joins TRBV4-3 to TRBJ2-3; D is undetermined. The CDR3 consists of 12 residues. CDR1 and CDR2 from the germline V gene are LGHNA and YSLEER. V lost 0 bases to trimming and J lost 7 bases, with 5 bases between them. The CDR3, as DNA: TGCGCCAGCAGCCAAGATTACTATACGCAGTATTTT. This sequence encodes CASSQDYYTQYF.

The V gene is TRBV30, the J gene TRBJ2-5; D gene ambiguous. Germline CDR1 is GTSNPN and CDR2 is SVGIG (reference sequence). V was pared by 2 bases and J by 4 bases, with 5 bases between. The CDR3 runs 11 residues. CDR3: CAWSPRETQYF. CDR3 bases: TGTGCCTGGAGTCCCAGAGAGACCCAGTACTTC.

The count of this clone is one. The rearrangement links TRBV5-1 to TRBJ1-4; no clear D. Trimming stripped 5 bases from V and 0 bases from J, with 11 bases between. The CDR3 runs to 15 residues. The V gene's germline CDR1 is SGHRS and CDR2 YFSETQ. CDR3: CASSSGSSTNEKLFF. CDR3 nucleotides: TGCGCCAGCAGTTCCGGGAGTTCAACTAATGAAAAACTGTTTTTT.

The chain joins TRBV10-3 to TRBJ2-7; D is ambiguous. Trimming left V 4 bases short and J 3 bases short, with 10 bases between. CDR3 length: 13 residues. Germline V gene lookup returns CDR1 ENHRY and CDR2 SYGVKD. CDR3 in DNA: TGTGCCATCAGTGCCGGGTCACGCTACGAGCAGTACTTC. This gives the protein CAISAGSRYEQYF.

V usage is TRBV18 and J usage is TRBJ1-3; D not certain. Germline values: CDR1 KGHSH, CDR2 LQKENI. Trimming stripped 8 bases from V and 9 bases from J, with 11 bases between. The CDR3 totals 11 residues. The CDR3 is CASVGEITIYF. CDR3 DNA: TGTGCCAGCGTCGGAGAGATCACCATATATTTT.

V is TRBV18 and J is TRBJ1-4; 8 bases map to TRBD1. Germline CDR1 is KGHSH and CDR2 is LQKENI. The CDR3 runs 15 residues. The V segment lost 4 bases and the J segment 7 bases; nucleotides outside the gene matches: 8. The CDR3 is CASSRGTGEVEKLFF. The DNA for the CDR3 is TGTGCCAGCTCACGAGGGACAGGAGAAGTTGAAAAACTGTTTTTT.

The chain carries TRBV24-1 and TRBJ1-5; TRBD1 matches at 10 bases. V trimming: 2 bases; J trimming: 0 bases; junction bases outside the gene matches: 6. The CDR3 covers 18 residues. Germline V lookup: CDR1 KGHDR, CDR2 SFDVKD. The chain's CDR3 is CATSDSTGGFYSNQPQHF. The CDR3, as DNA: TGTGCCACCAGTGATTCGACAGGGGGCTTTTATAGCAATCAGCCCCAGCATTTT.

The V gene is TRBV6-2 or TRBV6-3, the J gene TRBJ1-5, with D possibly matching TRBD1 (5 bases). This CDR3 region has 17 residues. V dropped 4 bases and J dropped 0 bases, with 16 bases sitting between them. CDR1 is MNHEY and CDR2 is SVGEGT in the germline V gene. The CDR3, as DNA: TGTGCCAGCAGTTTACGGGGGTACGGGATTAGCAATCAGCCCCAGCATTTT. Translating gives CASSLRGYGISNQPQHF.

This chain joins TRBV6-6 and TRBJ2-3, with D possibly matching TRBD1 (5 bases). In germline, CDR1 is MNHNY, CDR2 SVGAGI (reference sequence). Trimming took off 5 bases at V and 2 bases at J, with 14 bases between the two ends. This CDR3 region has 15 residues. CDR3 amino acids: CASSIDSSLTDTQYF. CDR3 sequence (DNA): TGTGCCAGCAGTATCGACAGCTCCCTCACAGATACGCAGTATTTT.

The V and J genes are TRBV5-5 and TRBJ2-7; 7 positions agree with TRBD1. Germline CDR1 is SGHKS and CDR2 is YYEKEE (reference sequence). J lost 0 bases, V lost 3 bases, and 3 bases had no gene match. The CDR3 runs to 14 residues. The CDR3 sequence is CASSWGQNSYEQYF. The CDR3 DNA follows: TGTGCCAGCAGCTGGGGACAGAACTCCTACGAGCAGTACTTC.

The chain joins TRBV20-1 to TRBJ2-7; 11 nucleotides align to TRBD2. The J segment lost 2 bases and the V segment lost 3 bases, leaving 3 bases of the junction unmatched. Germline assignment: CDR1 DFQATT and CDR2 SNEGSKA (reference sequence). The CDR3 length is 14 residues. The CDR3 region is CSASPGLAAYEQYF. The CDR3 DNA reads TGCAGTGCTAGTCCGGGACTAGCGGCCTACGAGCAGTACTTC.

The V gene is TRBV5-1, the J gene TRBJ2-5; D possibly corresponds to TRBD2 (6 bases). The CDR3 consists of 16 residues. The ends were cut back, 4 bases at V and 5 bases at J, with 21 bases in the middle. From germline, CDR1 is SGHRS and CDR2 YFSETQ. The CDR3 sequence: CASSPGFGGSDETQYF. The DNA for the CDR3 is TGCGCCAGCAGCCCTGGGTTTGGGGGGAGCGACGAGACCCAGTACTTC.

This rearrangement joins TRBV6-5 to TRBJ1-5, with 9 bases identical to TRBD1. V shed 5 bases, J shed 5 bases, and the junction held 1 base outside the gene matches. The CDR3 runs to 13 residues. CDR1 MNHEY and CDR2 SVGAGI come from the germline V gene. CDR3 in amino acids: CASSRTGDQPQHF. The CDR3 nucleotides are TGTGCCAGCAGTCGGACAGGGGATCAGCCCCAGCATTTT.

V is TRBV9 and J is TRBJ2-3; possible D gene TRBD2, 5 bases. This CDR3 has 15 residues. With 4 bases removed from V and 1 base from J, the gap between germline ends came to 13 bases. Germline CDR1 reads SGDLS; CDR2 reads YYNGEE. Written as DNA, the CDR3 is TGTGCCAGCAGCAGCCGGGAATGGGGCACAGATACGCAGTATTTT. This translates into CASSSREWGTDTQYF. Using reference TRBV9 and TRBJ2-3 for the parts outside the CDR3, the full variable domain is DSGVTQTPKHLITATGQRVTLRCSPRSGDLSVYWYQQSLDQGLQFLIQYYNGEERAKGNILERFSAQQFPDLHSELNLSSLELGDSALYFCASSSREWGTDTQYFGPGTRLTVL.

The V call is TRBV28, the J call TRBJ1-1, with D tentatively TRBD1 (5 bases). In germline, CDR1 is MDHEN, CDR2 SYDVKM. The V end lost 6 bases, the J end lost 1 base, and 12 bases lay between the germline ends. This CDR3 is 14 amino acids long. The chain's CDR3 is CASRTGLQNTEAFF. The CDR3 region has the DNA TGTGCCAGCAGGACGGGACTGCAGAACACTGAAGCTTTCTTT.

This clone ranks as medium-sized. The chain is built from TRBV10-2 and TRBJ2-2; 9 bases are shared with TRBD1. Germline values: CDR1 WSHSY, CDR2 SAAADI. V was clipped by 6 bases and J by 5 bases; unmatched bases: 7. CDR3 length: 15 residues. The CDR3 region is CASSEGQGGTGELFF. The CDR3 DNA follows: TGCGCCAGCAGCGAGGGACAGGGAGGTACCGGGGAGCTGTTTTTT.

This clone was counted only a few times. This chain connects TRBV5-1 to TRBJ2-7, with 7 bases fitting TRBD1. This CDR3 contains 14 residues. Germline V gene lookup returns CDR1 SGHRS and CDR2 YFSETQ. V lost 3 bases and J lost 0; bases outside the gene matches: 3. DNA of the CDR3: TGCGCCAGCAGCTCTGGGGACAGCTCCTACGAGCAGTACTTC. Translating it yields CASSSGDSSYEQYF.

This clone is large in the sample. This chain uses TRBV24-1 with TRBJ1-2; D remains ambiguous. Trimming left V 2 bases short and J 8 bases short, with 11 bases between. This CDR3 has 13 amino acids. CDR1 is KGHDR and CDR2 is SFDVKD in the germline V gene. CDR3 protein: CATSDSLARGYTF. The DNA of the CDR3 is TGTGCCACCAGTGATTCCCTAGCACGGGGCTACACCTTC.